Presented here are 3 T cell receptor beta chains from one specimen sequenced in a study of CD8 T cells in Susac syndrome. RNA totalling roughly 0.45 to 1 ug underwent reverse transcription with random hexamers. Each CDR3 protein gets one entry after TCRdb re-called the immunoSEQ multiplex PCR reads with MiXCR. The sample includes 110,000 or so distinct CDR3 sequences, 85% to 95% seen only once; the top ten take around 0.085%. Sequenced: CD4+ T cells from PBMCs. The origin of the receptors is a human donor with multiple sclerosis.

The chain employs TRBV20-1 and TRBJ2-5; 8 bases are shared with TRBD2. The germline V gene encodes CDR1 DFQATT and CDR2 SNEGSKA (reference sequence). CDR3 length: 15 amino acids. V lost 3 bases and J lost 0; bases outside the gene matches: 6. CDR3 coding DNA: TGCAGTGCTAGCGCGGGGGGCGAGTACCAAGAGACCCAGTACTTC. This gives the protein CSASAGGEYQETQYF.

The chain employs TRBV6-5 and TRBJ1-2; a weak D match, TRBD1 (5 bases). V shed 0 bases and J shed 3 bases, with 14 bases lying between them. There are 16 residues in the CDR3. Germline CDR1 is MNHEY and CDR2 is SVGAGI. As DNA, the CDR3 is TGTGCCAGCAGTTACTCGAAGGGACGGCAGGACTATGGCTACACCTTC. This encodes CASSYSKGRQDYGYTF.

CDR3 bases: TGTGCCAGCAGTTTATCGGGACTAGCGGAAGAGACCCAGTACTTC. Residues: CASSLSGLAEETQYF. This rearrangement joins TRBV12-3 or TRBV12-4 to TRBJ2-5, with 11 bases aligning to TRBD2. With V trimmed by 2 bases and J by 3 bases, 2 bases remained unmatched. The CDR3 contains 15 residues.